This entry features one T cell receptor (beta chain) sequence. The antigen is not known. The sample comes from a study of T cell responses to AZD1222 COVID-19 vaccine. Background on the study: Second doses at about 4 or about 12 weeks were pooled. Study-level results: It should be noted that donors were predominantly white British and more often female, and clonal diversity was possibly underestimated. Only a handful of AZD1222 recipients, more than five in all, had baseline seropositivity.

Generated by immunoSEQ multiplex PCR, the TCRdb table keeps only in-frame clones and is missing some. Here the sample spans about 130,000 clones, 75% to 95% being singletons. The CDR3 is 13 amino acids. With 4 bases removed from V and 2 bases from J, the gap between germline ends came to 9 bases. Germline V lookup: CDR1 SGHRS, CDR2 YFSETQ. This specimen was peripheral blood, taken on day 0 of AZD1222 vaccination. The TCR originated in an adult in good health. The chain combines TRBV5-1 with TRBJ1-2; D gene uncertain. The CDR3 region is CASSDDINYGYTF. DNA of the CDR3: TGCGCCAGCAGCGATGACATAAACTATGGCTACACCTTC.